This TCR beta chain was sequenced in a study of blood T cell repertoires in COVID-19. Sequenced by immunoSEQ multiplex PCR; TCRdb stores in-frame clones only, minus some. This table has roughly 220,000 clones, around 84% appearing once. V was clipped by 4 bases and J by 2 bases, with 8 bases between them. Per the germline V gene, CDR1 is SNHLY and CDR2 is FYNNEI. There are 14 residues in the CDR3. The sample was peripheral blood. This rearrangement joins TRBV2 to TRBJ2-2, with a tentative D call TRBD1 (5 bases). The TCR was taken from a man aged 45 to 65 who had recovered from COVID-19. As DNA, the CDR3 is TGTGCCAGCAGTGGACAGCTAAACACCGGGGAGCTGTTTTTT. Residues: CASSGQLNTGELFF.